Each of the 27 T cell receptor beta chains below was sequenced from the same sample in a study of monozygotic twins with cystic fibrosis. This table comes from immunoSEQ multiplex PCR, and its TCRdb copy is limited to in-frame clones, with some not included. The table shows 12,000 to 15,000 clones, with 95% to 99% occurring only once. The specimen was blood. Source of these receptors: a girl aged 2 to 9 with cystic fibrosis.

The chain has TRBV7-2 and TRBJ1-2; no clear D. CDR1 is SGHTA and CDR2 is FQGNSA in the germline V gene. V shed 5 bases and J shed 2 bases, with 9 bases lying between them. CDR3 length equals 13 residues. The CDR3 DNA reads TGTGCCAGCAGCCCGGACCTCAACTATGGCTACACCTTC. This translates into CASSPDLNYGYTF.

The genes are TRBV6-6 and TRBJ2-7, with D unresolved. The CDR3 totals 16 residues. Germline-derived CDR1 and CDR2 are MNHNY and SVGAGI (reference sequence). Trimming cost V 0 bases and J 0 bases, with 12 bases left between them. The CDR3, as DNA: TGTGCCAGCAGTTACTCAGAATCCCAACCCTCCTACGAGCAGTACTTC. Protein: CASSYSESQPSYEQYF.

This sequence joins TRBV5-1 and TRBJ1-1, with TRBD1 as a possible D gene (5 bases). This CDR3 has 17 amino acids. Trimming took off 1 base at V and 1 base at J, with 17 bases between the two ends. Germline CDR1 is SGHRS and CDR2 is YFSETQ. CDR3 nucleotide sequence: TGCGCCAGCAGCTTGTGGGGGGAGGCAGGAAGGAACACTGAAGCTTTCTTT. It translates to CASSLWGEAGRNTEAFF.

The chain links TRBV10-3 to TRBJ1-2, with D hard to call. CDR1 is ENHRY, CDR2 SYGVKD, per germline. The V end was cut by 3 bases, the J end by 2 bases, with 13 bases between. The CDR3 is 15 residues long. The CDR3 spells CAISEKKKLNYGYTF. The CDR3 nucleotides read TGTGCCATCAGTGAAAAGAAAAAATTGAACTATGGCTACACCTTC.

The J gene is TRBJ2-7, the V gene TRBV7-9; 9 bases are a match to TRBD1. Trimming removed 5 bases from V and 5 bases from J; junction bases left unmatched: 10. Per the germline V gene, CDR1 is SEHNR and CDR2 is FQNEAQ (reference sequence). The CDR3 loop spans 15 amino acids. CDR3 in amino acids: CASSTQDRGLHEQYF. The CDR3 bases are TGTGCCAGCAGCACACAGGACAGGGGATTACACGAGCAGTACTTC.

In this sample, this clone turned up once. The rearrangement links TRBV6-5 to TRBJ1-5, with D possibly being TRBD1 (6 bases). Trimming took 6 bases from V and 6 from J, leaving 18 bases between them. The germline CDR1 and CDR2 sequences are MNHEY and SVGAGI. The length of the CDR3 is 15 residues. Here the CDR3 DNA reads TGTGCCAGCAGAGTGAGATCGGGGGCGGGTCAGCCCCAGCATTTT. Its translation is CASRVRSGAGQPQHF.

The chain uses TRBV5-1 and TRBJ1-2; D call uncertain. V was trimmed by 1 base and J by 5 bases, leaving 9 bases between them. Germline V lookup: CDR1 SGHRS, CDR2 YFSETQ. The CDR3 covers 13 residues. The CDR3 sequence is CASSLSGPYGYTF. CDR3 sequence (DNA): TGCGCCAGCAGCTTGTCTGGTCCTTATGGCTACACCTTC.

The rearrangement links TRBV10-1 to TRBJ2-1, with 7 bases identical to TRBD2. Trimming cost V 4 bases and J 0 bases; bases outside gene matches: 3. Germline CDR1 reads WNHNN; CDR2 reads SYGVQD (reference sequence). CDR3 length: 15 amino acids. This chain's CDR3 is CASSASGSSYNEQFF. The CDR3 DNA reads TGCGCCAGCAGTGCTAGCGGAAGCTCCTACAATGAGCAGTTCTTC.

This chain uses TRBV4-3 with TRBJ1-2, with D tentatively TRBD1 (5 bases). CDR3 length: 16 amino acids. V dropped 0 bases and J dropped 6 bases, with 17 bases sitting between them. Germline V lookup: CDR1 LGHNA, CDR2 YSLEER. DNA of the CDR3: TGCGCCAGCAGCCAAGACCCCAACAGGTTTAGCGATGGCTACACCTTC. Its protein product is CASSQDPNRFSDGYTF.

The rearrangement joins TRBV2 to TRBJ2-3; D call uncertain. V lost 4 bases, J lost 0 bases, and 2 bases lay in between. The CDR3 spans 12 residues. Germline V gene data show CDR1 as SNHLY and CDR2 as FYNNEI. The CDR3 bases are TGTGCCAGCAGTGTCAGCACAGATACGCAGTATTTT. As protein: CASSVSTDTQYF.

This chain links TRBV10-3 with TRBJ2-2, with D tentatively TRBD1 or TRBD2 (5 bases each). Looked up from germline, CDR1 is ENHRY and CDR2 is SYGVKD. Trimming removed 10 bases at V and 4 bases at J, with 22 bases between. The CDR3 loop spans 16 amino acids. The CDR3 DNA sequence: TGTGCCACTAGCAGTGGACATCCGCGGACCACCGGGGAGCTGTTTTTT. It translates to CATSSGHPRTTGELFF.

The chain has TRBV29-1 and TRBJ1-1; 8 bases match TRBD1. The CDR3 contains 10 residues. With V trimmed by 6 bases and J by 10 bases, 4 bases remained unmatched. Germline lookup yields CDR1 SQVTM and CDR2 ANQGSEA. The CDR3 loop is CSVGQGAAFF. CDR3 bases: TGCAGCGTCGGACAGGGTGCAGCTTTCTTT.

The chain employs TRBV7-9 and TRBJ2-3; TRBD1 matches 7 bases. Looked up from germline, CDR1 is SEHNR and CDR2 is FQNEAQ (reference sequence). Trimming took 5 bases from V and 0 from J; bases not matched to a gene: 5. The CDR3 totals 15 residues. As DNA, the CDR3 is TGTGCCAGCAGCCCTACAGGGGCTAGCACAGATACGCAGTATTTT. Translated: CASSPTGASTDTQYF. The full variable domain, in which reference TRBV7-9 and TRBJ2-3 provide the parts outside the CDR3, is DTGVSQNPRHKITKRGQNVTFRCDPISEHNRLYWYRQTLGQGPEFLTYFQNEAQLEKSRLLSDRFSAERPKGSFSTLEIQRTEQGDSAMYLCASSPTGASTDTQYFGPGTRLTVL.

The genes are TRBV9 and TRBJ2-3, with D unresolved. This CDR3 has 15 residues. Trimming removed 2 bases from V and 4 bases from J, with 14 bases in between. CDR1 is SGDLS, CDR2 YYNGEE, per germline. CDR3 region: CASSVSRGGADTQYF. The CDR3 nucleotides are TGTGCCAGCAGCGTGAGTCGTGGCGGAGCAGATACGCAGTATTTT. Combining the CDR3 with reference TRBV9 and TRBJ2-3 gives the whole variable domain DSGVTQTPKHLITATGQRVTLRCSPRSGDLSVYWYQQSLDQGLQFLIQYYNGEERAKGNILERFSAQQFPDLHSELNLSSLELGDSALYFCASSVSRGGADTQYFGPGTRLTVL.

The chain joins TRBV7-2 to TRBJ1-5; the D gene is possibly TRBD1 (6 bases). The ends were cut back, 5 bases at V and 7 bases at J, with 12 bases in the middle. The germline V gene encodes CDR1 SGHTA and CDR2 FQGNSA. The CDR3 runs to 13 residues. The CDR3, as DNA: TGTGCCAGCAGCGCCTACAGGGCACAGCCCCAGCATTTT. Protein product: CASSAYRAQPQHF.

This chain's CDR3 is CAWSRGPHTRSSYEQYF. The CDR3 coding sequence is TGTGCCTGGAGTAGGGGTCCCCATACTAGGTCCTCCTACGAGCAGTACTTC. The genes are TRBV30 and TRBJ2-7; tentatively, D is TRBD1 or TRBD2 (5 bases each). Germline CDR1 GTSNPN, CDR2 SVGIG (reference sequence). V was trimmed by 2 bases and J by 0 bases, leaving 20 bases between them. This CDR3 spans 17 amino acids.

The chain links TRBV11-2 to TRBJ2-7; D not certain. V gave up 0 bases and J gave up 0 bases, with 3 bases separating them. Germline V lookup: CDR1 SGHAT, CDR2 FQNNGV. The CDR3 sequence is 13 residues long. The CDR3 DNA is TGTGCCAGCAGCTTAGACAGCTCCTACGAGCAGTACTTC. Translation gives CASSLDSSYEQYF.

This chain links TRBV7-9 with TRBJ2-7; D is ambiguous. Trimming left V 2 bases short and J 1 base short, with 6 bases between. In germline, CDR1 is SEHNR, CDR2 FQNEAQ (reference sequence). There are 13 residues in the CDR3. CDR3 nucleotide sequence: TGTGCCAGCAGCTTAAGAGAATCCTACGAGCAGTACTTC. As protein: CASSLRESYEQYF. Full variable domain (missing parts from reference TRBV7-9 and TRBJ2-7): DTGVSQNPRHKITKRGQNVTFRCDPISEHNRLYWYRQTLGQGPEFLTYFQNEAQLEKSRLLSDRFSAERPKGSFSTLEIQRTEQGDSAMYLCASSLRESYEQYFGPGTRLTVT.

V gene TRBV4-1 combines with J gene TRBJ1-5; D ambiguous. The germline V gene has CDR1 MGHRA and CDR2 YSYEKL. The CDR3 consists of 16 residues. Trimming stripped 5 bases from V and 2 bases from J, with 16 bases between. The CDR3, as DNA: TGCGCCAGCAGCAATAATTGGGGAGACGGCAATCAGCCCCAGCATTTT. Translated, it gives CASSNNWGDGNQPQHF.

The chain is built from TRBV5-4 and TRBJ2-1, with 10 bases identical to TRBD2. V was clipped by 5 bases and J by 3 bases; unmatched bases: 5. CDR1 SGHNT and CDR2 YYREEE come from the germline V gene (reference sequence). CDR3 length: 15 amino acids. Here the CDR3 reads CASRSGLADYNEQFF. CDR3 DNA: TGTGCCAGCAGGTCCGGACTAGCGGACTACAATGAGCAGTTCTTC.

The table lists this clone with a count of one. This chain links TRBV28 with TRBJ2-3; 10 bases agree with TRBD2. CDR3 size: 15 residues. Trimming removed 3 bases from V and 8 bases from J; junction bases left unmatched: 8. Germline V gene lookup returns CDR1 MDHEN and CDR2 SYDVKM. CDR3 nucleotide sequence: TGTGCCAGCAGTTTTGGGCTAGCGGGAGTGTTTACGCAGTATTTT. Protein: CASSFGLAGVFTQYF.

The chain carries TRBV7-9 and TRBJ2-2, with D unresolved. The CDR3 runs to 15 residues. Germline V CDR1 and CDR2: SEHNR, FQNEAQ (reference sequence). V lost 4 bases to trimming and J lost 6 bases, with 15 bases between them. CDR3 protein: CASSSSVGFSGELFF. The DNA for the CDR3 is TGTGCCAGCAGCTCAAGTGTAGGCTTTTCCGGGGAGCTGTTTTTT.

The chain is built from TRBV27 and TRBJ1-1; D gene unclear. V lost 5 bases to trimming and J lost 1 base, with 8 bases between them. CDR1 is MNHEY and CDR2 is SMNVEV in the germline V gene (reference sequence). This CDR3 comprises 13 residues. The DNA of the CDR3 is TGTGCCAGCAGTCTAGACAAGAACACTGAAGCTTTCTTT. Residues: CASSLDKNTEAFF.

The V gene is TRBV28, the J gene TRBJ1-4; TRBD1 aligns across 8 bases. Germline CDR1 reads MDHEN; CDR2 reads SYDVKM. V trimming: 6 bases; J trimming: 8 bases; junction bases outside the gene matches: 8. The CDR3 has 14 amino acids. CDR3 coding DNA: TGTGCCAGCAGCTTTCAGGGGGCGGCGGAAAAACTGTTTTTT. This codes for CASSFQGAAEKLFF.

This chain uses TRBV7-9 with TRBJ1-2; unclear D gene. The CDR3 has 12 residues. Germline loops: CDR1 SEHNR, CDR2 FQNEAQ (reference sequence). Trimming removed 6 bases from V and 8 bases from J, with 13 bases in between. The CDR3 reads CASRSARQGYTF. The CDR3 region has the DNA TGTGCCAGCAGGAGTGCCCGCCAAGGCTACACCTTC.

The CDR3 spells CASTPVASDTEAFF. CDR3 nucleotide sequence: TGTGCCAGTACCCCGGTCGCCTCTGACACTGAAGCTTTCTTT. The chain has TRBV19 and TRBJ1-1; D is unclear. The CDR3 loop spans 14 amino acids. Germline assignment: CDR1 LNHDA and CDR2 SQIVND (reference sequence). V was pared by 7 bases and J by 3 bases, with 15 bases between.

This chain links TRBV4-1 with TRBJ2-7; D is uncertain. CDR1 and CDR2 from the germline V gene are MGHRA and YSYEKL. This CDR3 is 13 amino acids long. V was clipped by 2 bases and J by 0 bases, with 5 bases between them. The CDR3 loop is CASSQKDSYEQYF. The DNA of the CDR3 is TGCGCCAGCAGCCAAAAGGACTCCTACGAGCAGTACTTC.